The clone carrying this T cell receptor beta chain has only a few counts. Looked up from germline, CDR1 is SGHAT and CDR2 is FQNNGV. With 8 bases removed from V and 4 bases from J, the gap between germline ends came to 23 bases. The CDR3 runs to 16 residues. The data are from a study of T-cell memory formation after mild COVID-19. TCRdb analysed the 5' RACE reads with MiXCR anew, one entry per CDR3 protein. Of around 220,000 distinct CDR3 sequences listed, 16% are singletons. The chain combines TRBV11-2 with TRBJ2-5; a possible D gene is TRBD2 (6 bases). Sequenced: PBMCs or a T cell subset sorted from them (not recorded which). The TCR comes from a man younger than 30 who had mild COVID-19 (a few samples of this study predate the infection). Cell type and time point are not known. CDR3 nucleotides: TGTGCCAGCCAGCTTAGGAGGGCTAGAGATGGAGAGACCCAGTACTTC. Its translation is CASQLRRARDGETQYF.